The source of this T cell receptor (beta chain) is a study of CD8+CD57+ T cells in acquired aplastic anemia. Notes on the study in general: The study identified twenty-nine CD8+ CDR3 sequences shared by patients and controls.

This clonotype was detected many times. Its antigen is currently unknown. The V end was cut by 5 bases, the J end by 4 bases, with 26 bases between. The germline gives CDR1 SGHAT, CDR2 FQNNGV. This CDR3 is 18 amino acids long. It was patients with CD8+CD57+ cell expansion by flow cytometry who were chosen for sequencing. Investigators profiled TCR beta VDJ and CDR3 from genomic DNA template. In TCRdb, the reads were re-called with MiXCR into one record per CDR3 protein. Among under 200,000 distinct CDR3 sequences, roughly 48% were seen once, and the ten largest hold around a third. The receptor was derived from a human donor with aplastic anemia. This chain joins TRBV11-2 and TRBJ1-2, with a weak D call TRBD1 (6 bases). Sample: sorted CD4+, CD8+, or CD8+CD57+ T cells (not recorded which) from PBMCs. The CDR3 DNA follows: TGTGCCAGCAGCCCAACTCTCCCCCTGGAACAGGGCGGCTATGGCTACACCTTC. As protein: CASSPTLPLEQGGYGYTF.